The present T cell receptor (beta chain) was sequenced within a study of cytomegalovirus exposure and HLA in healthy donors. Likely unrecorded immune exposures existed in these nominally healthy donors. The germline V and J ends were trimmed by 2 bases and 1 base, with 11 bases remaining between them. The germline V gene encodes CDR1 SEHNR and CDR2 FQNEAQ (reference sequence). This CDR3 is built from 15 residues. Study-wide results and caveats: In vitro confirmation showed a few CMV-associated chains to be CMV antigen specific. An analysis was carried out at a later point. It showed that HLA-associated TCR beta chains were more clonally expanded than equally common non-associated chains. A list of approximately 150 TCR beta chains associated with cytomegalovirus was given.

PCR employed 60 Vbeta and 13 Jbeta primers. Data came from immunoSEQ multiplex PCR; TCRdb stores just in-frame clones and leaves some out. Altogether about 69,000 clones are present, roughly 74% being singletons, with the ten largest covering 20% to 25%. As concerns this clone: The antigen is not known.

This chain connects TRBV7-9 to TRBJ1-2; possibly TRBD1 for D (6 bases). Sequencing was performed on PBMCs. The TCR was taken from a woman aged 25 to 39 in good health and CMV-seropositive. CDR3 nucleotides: TGTGCCAGCAGCTTACTGGACAGTTTTAACTATGGCTACACCTTC. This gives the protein CASSLLDSFNYGYTF. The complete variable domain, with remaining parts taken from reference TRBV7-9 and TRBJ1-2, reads DTGVSQNPRHKITKRGQNVTFRCDPISEHNRLYWYRQTLGQGPEFLTYFQNEAQLEKSRLLSDRFSAERPKGSFSTLEIQRTEQGDSAMYLCASSLLDSFNYGYTFGSGTRLTVV.